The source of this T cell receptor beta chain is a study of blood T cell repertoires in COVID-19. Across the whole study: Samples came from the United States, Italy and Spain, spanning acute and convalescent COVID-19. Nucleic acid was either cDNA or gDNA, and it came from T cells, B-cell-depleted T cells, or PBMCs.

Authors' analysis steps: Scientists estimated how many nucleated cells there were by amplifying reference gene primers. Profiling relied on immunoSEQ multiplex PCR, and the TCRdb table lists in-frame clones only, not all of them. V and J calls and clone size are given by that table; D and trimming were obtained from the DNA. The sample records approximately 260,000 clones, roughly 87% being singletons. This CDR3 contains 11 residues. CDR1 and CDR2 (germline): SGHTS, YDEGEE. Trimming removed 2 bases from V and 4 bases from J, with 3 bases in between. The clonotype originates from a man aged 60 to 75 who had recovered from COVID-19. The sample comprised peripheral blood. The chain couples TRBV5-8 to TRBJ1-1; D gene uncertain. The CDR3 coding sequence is TGTGCCAGCAGCTTCCGCACTGAAGCTTTCTTT. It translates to CASSFRTEAFF.